This is a list of T cell receptor beta chains from one sample in a study of blood T cell repertoires in COVID-19. Profiled with immunoSEQ multiplex PCR; TCRdb holds only in-frame clones, not every one. The sample lists 68,000 or so clones; approximately 89% were seen once. Sample: peripheral blood. The origin of the receptors is a human donor in a cohort sampled during active COVID-19. Each CDR3 is given with its conserved first and last residue. Each record gives: clone size, J gene, V gene, D gene, CDR3 protein, CDR3 DNA. The D gene is left open where the match is weak. Size tells how often a clone was seen (once, few, many) or the class of an expanded clone, and some rows leave it out.

>-|TRBJ1-5|TRBV19|TRBD1
CASSTFKGIPGTVHQPQHF
TGTGCCAGTAGTACATTTAAGGGAATTCCCGGGACAGTTCATCAGCCCCAGCATTTT
>-|TRBJ1-2|TRBV5-1|-
CASSSGQGYGYTF
TGCGCCAGCAGCTCCGGACAAGGATATGGCTACACCTTC
>-|TRBJ2-7|TRBV18|TRBD1
CASSLRDSDCEQYF
TGTGCCAGCTCACTCCGGGACAGTGATTGCGAGCAGTACTTC
>-|TRBJ1-1|TRBV7-2|TRBD1
CASSPRTGENTEAFF
TGTGCCAGCAGCCCTCGGACAGGGGAGAACACTGAAGCTTTCTTT
>-|TRBJ1-2|TRBV12-3/TRBV12-4|TRBD1
CASRQGQAYGYTF
TGTGCCAGCAGGCAGGGACAGGCTTATGGCTACACCTTC
>-|TRBJ1-1|TRBV29-1|-
CSVEMRVQNAEAFF
TGCAGCGTTGAAATGAGGGTCCAGAACGCTGAAGCTTTCTTT
>-|TRBJ2-2|TRBV4-1|TRBD1
CASSQDAGGGELFF
TGCGCCAGCAGCCAAGATGCAGGGGGCGGAGAGCTGTTTTTT
>-|TRBJ2-1|TRBV7-2|-
CASSSGLVQFF
TGTGCCAGCAGCTCGGGACTGGTGCAGTTCTTC
>once|TRBJ1-3|TRBV5-1|-
CASSLKPLGDTIYF
TGCGCCAGCAGCTTGAAGCCTTTGGGCGACACCATATATTTT
>-|TRBJ1-2|TRBV18|-
CASSPAGAPYGYTF
TGTGCCAGCTCACCTGCGGGGGCGCCCTATGGCTACACCTTC
>-|TRBJ1-2|TRBV18|-
CASSLPPDSYGYTF
TGTGCCAGCTCACTCCCCCCGGACAGCTATGGCTACACCTTC
>-|TRBJ2-5|TRBV28|-
CASTGTYQETQYF
TGTGCCAGTACAGGGACGTACCAAGAGACCCAGTACTTC
>-|TRBJ2-3|TRBV5-6|TRBD2
CASASGPTSGGADTQYF
TGTGCCAGCGCCTCGGGACCGACTAGCGGGGGGGCAGATACGCAGTATTTT
>-|TRBJ2-1|TRBV4-3|-
CASSPNTGPGNNEQFF
TGCGCCAGCAGCCCGAACACAGGGCCAGGAAACAATGAGCAGTTCTTC
>-|TRBJ2-7|TRBV13|TRBD2
CASSSGLAGGSEQYF
TGTGCCAGCAGCTCCGGACTAGCGGGGGGGAGCGAGCAGTACTTC
>-|TRBJ2-1|TRBV13|-
CASSLGRLALSYNEQFF
TGTGCCAGCAGCTTAGGGCGGCTAGCGCTCTCCTACAATGAGCAGTTCTTC
>-|TRBJ2-3|TRBV18|TRBD1
CASSPAKTGEEDTQYF
TGTGCCAGCTCACCAGCGAAGACAGGGGAAGAGGATACGCAGTATTTT
>-|TRBJ2-7|TRBV5-1|-
CASSPPAYEQYF
TGCGCCAGCAGTCCCCCTGCCTACGAGCAGTACTTC
>-|TRBJ2-1|TRBV5-4|TRBD2
CASSLRQGAGAYNEQFF
TGTGCCAGCAGCTTGCGTCAGGGAGCGGGGGCCTACAATGAGCAGTTCTTC
>-|TRBJ1-6|TRBV27|-
CASSLSKWQERRSPLHF
TGTGCCAGCAGTTTATCGAAGTGGCAGGAAAGACGTTCACCCCTCCACTTT
>once|TRBJ1-3|TRBV4-1|-
CASSLLQGTGNTIYF
TGCGCCAGCAGCCTCCTACAGGGAACAGGAAACACCATATATTTT
>-|TRBJ2-3|TRBV3-1/TRBV3-2|-
CASSRYSLDTQYF
TGTGCCAGCAGCCGGTACTCTCTGGATACGCAGTATTTT
>-|TRBJ2-5|TRBV18|TRBD1
CASSPQGAMETQYF
TGTGCCAGCTCACCACAGGGGGCGATGGAGACCCAGTACTTC
>-|TRBJ2-7|TRBV6-5|-
CASNPGTRGSYEQYF
TGTGCCAGCAACCCGGGGACACGGGGCTCCTACGAGCAGTACTTC
>-|TRBJ2-6|TRBV11-2|-
CASSLRGAAGANVLTF
TGTGCCAGCAGCTTACGTGGAGCAGCTGGGGCCAACGTCCTGACTTTC
>-|TRBJ1-2|TRBV27|-
CASSSGRHYGYTF
TGTGCCAGCAGTTCCGGGAGACACTATGGCTACACCTTC
>-|TRBJ1-5|TRBV10-3|-
CAISEGRVGQPQHF
TGTGCCATCAGTGAGGGCAGGGTAGGTCAGCCCCAGCATTTT
>-|TRBJ2-1|TRBV7-8|TRBD2
CASSRTGAGGRNEQFF
TGTGCCAGCAGCCGCACAGGGGCGGGAGGGAGAAATGAGCAGTTCTTC
>-|TRBJ1-5|TRBV9|-
CASSGGTGGNNQPQHF
TGTGCCAGCAGCGGGGGGACGGGGGGCAACAATCAGCCCCAGCATTTT
>-|TRBJ2-7|TRBV9|-
CASSATGQFYEQYF
TGTGCCAGCAGCGCTACCGGACAGTTCTACGAGCAGTACTTC
>-|TRBJ2-5|TRBV4-1|-
CASSQTGLGTQYF
TGCGCCAGCAGCCAAACCGGGTTGGGGACCCAGTACTTC
>-|TRBJ1-5|TRBV6-5|-
CASSYGRGDQPQHF
TGTGCCAGCAGTTACGGCAGGGGCGATCAGCCCCAGCATTTT
>once|TRBJ1-6|TRBV25-1|TRBD1
CASSARGTGGSPLHF
TGTGCCAGCAGTGCCCGGGGGACAGGAGGGTCACCCCTCCACTTT
>-|TRBJ2-3|TRBV6-2/TRBV6-3|-
CASSYFGGDITDTQYF
TGTGCCAGCAGTTACTTCGGGGGAGATATCACAGATACGCAGTATTTT
>few|TRBJ2-7|TRBV28|TRBD2
CASSSGAGYEQYF
TGTGCCAGCAGTTCCGGAGCGGGGTACGAGCAGTACTTC
>-|TRBJ2-2|TRBV6-6|TRBD2
CASSSTAGGLPGELFF
TGTGCCAGCAGCTCAACAGCGGGAGGGTTGCCCGGGGAGCTGTTTTTT
>-|TRBJ1-2|TRBV30|-
CAWSERGSYGYTF
TGTGCCTGGAGTGAGCGGGGAAGCTATGGCTACACCTTC
>-|TRBJ1-2|TRBV4-2|-
CASSQEHRQRAYGYTF
TGTGCCAGCAGCCAAGAACACAGACAGCGGGCCTATGGCTACACCTTC
>-|TRBJ2-1|TRBV5-6|-
CASSFSRAVADEQFF
TGTGCCAGCAGCTTTAGTCGAGCGGTGGCCGATGAGCAGTTCTTC
>-|TRBJ1-4|TRBV6-2/TRBV6-3|-
CASSRAWGDEKLFF
TGTGCCAGCAGCCGGGCATGGGGGGATGAAAAACTGTTTTTT
>-|TRBJ1-2|TRBV5-6|TRBD1
CASSLEGTGGRGYTF
TGTGCCAGCAGCTTGGAGGGGACAGGGGGTAGGGGCTACACCTTC
>-|TRBJ1-2|TRBV27|TRBD1
CASSWHGTGGEFGYTF
TGTGCCAGCAGTTGGCACGGGACAGGGGGAGAGTTTGGCTACACCTTC
>once|TRBJ1-3|TRBV7-2|-
CASSLQGFSGNTIYF
TGTGCCAGCAGCTTACAGGGATTCTCTGGAAACACCATATATTTT
>-|TRBJ2-3|TRBV7-2|TRBD2
CASGAGGTTDTQYF
TGTGCCAGCGGGGCGGGAGGGACAACAGATACGCAGTATTTT
>-|TRBJ2-2|TRBV5-8|TRBD1
CASSWDRGSTGELFF
TGTGCCAGCAGCTGGGACAGGGGGAGCACCGGGGAGCTGTTTTTT
>-|TRBJ2-5|TRBV27|TRBD2
CASSYLAGQETQYF
TGTGCCAGCAGTTACCTAGCGGGCCAAGAGACCCAGTACTTC
>-|TRBJ1-1|TRBV12-3/TRBV12-4|-
CASSSREAFF
TGTGCCAGCAGTTCTAGGGAAGCTTTCTTT
>-|TRBJ1-2|TRBV21-1|-
CASSKSPNRGLRYGYTF
TGTGCCAGCAGCAAAAGCCCAAACAGGGGGCTGCGCTATGGCTACACCTTC
>-|TRBJ1-1|TRBV5-1|-
CASSPRGNTEAFF
TGCGCCAGCAGCCCCCGGGGTAACACTGAAGCTTTCTTT
>-|TRBJ2-2|TRBV6-4|TRBD1
CASSDSKTGGPTGELFF
TGTGCCAGCAGTGACTCGAAGACAGGGGGCCCCACCGGGGAGCTGTTTTTT
>-|TRBJ1-4|TRBV3-1/TRBV3-2|-
CASSQDQEKLFF
TGTGCCAGCAGCCAAGATCAAGAAAAACTGTTTTTT
>-|TRBJ1-5|TRBV10-2|TRBD1
CASTEGTGRNQPQHF
TGCGCCAGCACTGAGGGGACAGGCCGTAATCAGCCCCAGCATTTT
>-|TRBJ1-1|TRBV28|-
CASSYRVLTFF
TGTGCCAGCAGTTACAGGGTTTTAACTTTCTTT
>once|TRBJ2-7|TRBV30|TRBD2
CAWSVRRGGLYEQYF
TGTGCCTGGAGTGTACGGCGGGGGGGCCTCTACGAGCAGTACTTC
>-|TRBJ1-1|TRBV19|-
CASKAERLGNTEAFF
TGTGCCAGTAAGGCAGAGCGCCTAGGGAACACTGAAGCTTTCTTT
>-|TRBJ1-6|TRBV23-1|TRBD1
CASSHTGDDNSPLHF
TGCGCCAGCAGTCACACAGGGGACGATAATTCACCCCTCCACTTT
>-|TRBJ2-2|TRBV7-8|TRBD2
CASSGRLAGTANTGELFF
TGTGCCAGCAGCGGTCGACTAGCGGGGACCGCGAACACCGGGGAGCTGTTTTTT
>-|TRBJ2-2|TRBV11-2|-
CASSPEGGASGTGELFF
TGTGCCAGCAGCCCCGAGGGCGGGGCATCGGGCACCGGGGAGCTGTTTTTT
>-|TRBJ2-3|TRBV28|TRBD2
CASSPLGAGDGGDTQYF
TGTGCCAGCAGTCCCCTAGGGGCGGGAGACGGTGGAGATACGCAGTATTTT
>-|TRBJ2-5|TRBV24-1|-
CATSEHTAYQETQYF
TGTGCCACCAGTGAACACACCGCTTACCAAGAGACCCAGTACTTC